This T cell receptor beta chain is from a study of CD8+CD57+ T cells in acquired aplastic anemia. Patients sequenced had flow cytometry evidence of CD8+CD57+ cell expansion. The template used for profiling TCR beta VDJ and CDR3 was genomic DNA. MiXCR, run by TCRdb on the reads, gives a single entry per CDR3 protein. In the table there are 150,000 or so distinct CDR3 sequences, less than 60% of which are singletons. With 4 bases clipped from V and 9 bases from J, the junction kept 6 bases outside the gene matches. Germline CDR1 SNHLY, CDR2 FYNNEI. CDR3 length: 14 amino acids. The sequence was obtained from a human donor with aplastic anemia. Sequencing was performed on sorted CD4+, CD8+, or CD8+CD57+ T cells (not recorded which) from PBMCs. The chain uses TRBV2 and TRBJ2-1; 10 bases are a match to TRBD2. The CDR3 is CASSGLAGVGEQFF. The CDR3 DNA is TGTGCCAGCAGTGGCCTAGCGGGAGTTGGTGAGCAGTTCTTC.